The present entry profiles one TCR beta chain with its context. The antigen remains unidentified. The data are from a study of T cell responses to AZD1222 COVID-19 vaccine. Study-wide results and limits: Once two AZD1222 doses were given, Spike-specific TCR breadth and depth went up.

The method was immunoSEQ multiplex PCR; TCRdb's version includes in-frame clones alone and lacks a portion of them. The data hold some 160,000 clones, with approximately 90% observed a single time. Looked up from germline, CDR1 is MNHEY and CDR2 is SVGEGT. The CDR3 spans 15 residues. Trimming shortened V by 2 bases and J by 5 bases, and 15 bases separated the two germline ends. The clonotype originates from an adult who received the AZD1222 COVID-19 vaccine. Sequences were derived from peripheral blood, sampled 28 days after the second AZD1222 dose. The V and J genes are TRBV6-2 or TRBV6-3 and TRBJ1-1; perhaps TRBD1 as D (5 bases). CDR3 bases: TGTGCCAGCAGTTACGGAGTCCCGGGACCAACTGAAGCTTTCTTT. This translates into CASSYGVPGPTEAFF.